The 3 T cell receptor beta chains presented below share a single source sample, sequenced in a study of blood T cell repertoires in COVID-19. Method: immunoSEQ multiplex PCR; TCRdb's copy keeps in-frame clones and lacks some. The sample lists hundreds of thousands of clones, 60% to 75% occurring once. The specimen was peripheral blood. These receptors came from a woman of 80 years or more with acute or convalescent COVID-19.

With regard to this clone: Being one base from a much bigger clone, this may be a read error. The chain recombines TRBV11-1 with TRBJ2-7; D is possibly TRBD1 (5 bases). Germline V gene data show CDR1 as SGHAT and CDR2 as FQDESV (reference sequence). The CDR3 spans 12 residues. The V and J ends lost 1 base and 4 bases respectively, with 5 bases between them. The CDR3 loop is CASSLEGYEQYF. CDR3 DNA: TGTGCCAGCAGCTTAGAGGGGTACGAGCAGTACTTC.

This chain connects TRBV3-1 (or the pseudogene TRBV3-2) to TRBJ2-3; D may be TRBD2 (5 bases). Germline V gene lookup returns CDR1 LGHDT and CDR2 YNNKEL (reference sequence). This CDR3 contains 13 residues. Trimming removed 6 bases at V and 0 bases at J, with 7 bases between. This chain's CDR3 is CASSRLSTDTQYF. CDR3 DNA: TGTGCCAGCAGTAGACTAAGCACAGATACGCAGTATTTT.

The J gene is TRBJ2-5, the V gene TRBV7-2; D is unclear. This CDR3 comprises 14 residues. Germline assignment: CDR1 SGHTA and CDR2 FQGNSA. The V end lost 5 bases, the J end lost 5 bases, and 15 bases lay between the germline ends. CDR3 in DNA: TGTGCCAGCAGCCCCCGGGTTTTGGCCGAGACCCAGTACTTC. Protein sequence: CASSPRVLAETQYF.